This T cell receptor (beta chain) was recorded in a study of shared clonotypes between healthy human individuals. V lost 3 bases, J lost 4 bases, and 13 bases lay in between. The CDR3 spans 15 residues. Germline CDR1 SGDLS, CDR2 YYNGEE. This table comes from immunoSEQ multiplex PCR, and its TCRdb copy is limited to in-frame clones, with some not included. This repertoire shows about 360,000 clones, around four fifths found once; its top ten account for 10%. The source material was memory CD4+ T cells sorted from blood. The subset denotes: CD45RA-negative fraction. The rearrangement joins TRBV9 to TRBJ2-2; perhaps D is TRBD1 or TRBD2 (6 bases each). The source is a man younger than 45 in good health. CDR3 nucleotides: TGTGCCAGCAGCGGGGAAGGGGGGCTCACCGGGGAGCTGTTTTTT. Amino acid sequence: CASSGEGGLTGELFF.